A selection of T cell receptor beta chains follows, all from one sample in a study of T cell repertoires in cytomegalovirus infection. What these receptors recognize is not known. TCRdb analysed the reads with MiXCR anew, one entry per CDR3 protein. This sample has more than 30,000 distinct CDR3 sequences; about 48% occur once, and the top ten carry about 93%. The material was CD8+ T cells from cultured PBMCs, obtained from culture after CMV antigen stimulation. The source is a human donor in good health (CMV status not recorded). Some clones in this sample may be carry-over from other donors' samples. Each CDR3 is given with its conserved first and last residue. The D gene is left open where the match is weak. Size is omitted from some rows. Given values are once, few, many or a class for expanded clones.

abundance: few
len: 15
j_gene: TRBJ2-1
v_gene: TRBV27
d_gene: -
CDR3aa: CASSLYLASYNEQFF
CDR3nt: TGTGCCAGCAGTTTATACCTAGCGTCGTACAATGAGCAGTTCTTC

abundance: few
len: 15
j_gene: TRBJ2-7
v_gene: TRBV7-9
d_gene: TRBD2
CDR3aa: CASSLAPTGGYEQYF
CDR3nt: TGTGCCAGCAGCTTAGCGCCGACGGGGGGGTACGAGCAGTACTTC

abundance: -
len: 13
j_gene: TRBJ2-7
v_gene: TRBV6-1
d_gene: -
CDR3aa: CASSEARHYEQYF
CDR3nt: TGTGCCAGCAGTGAAGCCAGGCACTACGAGCAGTACTTC

abundance: -
len: 14
j_gene: TRBJ2-1
v_gene: TRBV4-1
d_gene: TRBD2
CDR3aa: CASSQSGRHNEQFF
CDR3nt: TGCGCCAGCAGCCAAAGCGGGAGACACAATGAGCAGTTCTTC

abundance: -
len: 14
j_gene: TRBJ1-5
v_gene: TRBV6-4
d_gene: -
CDR3aa: CASARGGSDQPQHF
CDR3nt: TGTGCCAGCGCCCGAGGGGGGTCCGATCAGCCCCAGCATTTT

abundance: -
len: 16
j_gene: TRBJ2-1
v_gene: TRBV2
d_gene: -
CDR3aa: CASRTTGAAPYNEQFF
CDR3nt: TGTGCCAGCAGAACGACTGGGGCAGCCCCCTACAATGAGCAGTTCTTC

abundance: few
len: 15
j_gene: TRBJ1-5
v_gene: TRBV7-2
d_gene: -
CDR3aa: CASSLGEYSNQPQHF
CDR3nt: TGTGCCAGCAGCTTAGGGGAATATAGCAATCAGCCCCAGCATTTT

abundance: few
len: 18
j_gene: TRBJ2-1
v_gene: TRBV27
d_gene: -
CDR3aa: CASSLIPPQEHGRNEQFF
CDR3nt: TGTGCCAGCAGTTTAATACCGCCGCAGGAACACGGACGGAATGAGCAGTTCTTC

abundance: -
len: 14
j_gene: TRBJ1-1
v_gene: TRBV7-9
d_gene: -
CDR3aa: CASSYEGINTEAFF
CDR3nt: TGTGCCAGCAGCTATGAGGGGATCAACACTGAAGCTTTCTTT

abundance: -
len: 16
j_gene: TRBJ2-5
v_gene: TRBV7-8
d_gene: -
CDR3aa: CASSRYSGGVAETQYF
CDR3nt: TGTGCCAGCAGTCGCTATTCGGGGGGCGTTGCTGAGACCCAGTACTTC

abundance: -
len: 17
j_gene: TRBJ1-2
v_gene: TRBV12-3/TRBV12-4
d_gene: TRBD1
CDR3aa: CASKSSGQGPRNRGYTF
CDR3nt: TGTGCCAGCAAATCCTCGGGACAGGGGCCGCGAAACCGAGGCTACACCTTC

abundance: -
len: 18
j_gene: TRBJ2-5
v_gene: TRBV11-2
d_gene: TRBD1
CDR3aa: CASSLGSLGTGFEETQYF
CDR3nt: TGTGCCAGCAGCTTAGGGTCGTTGGGGACAGGGTTTGAAGAGACCCAGTACTTC

abundance: -
len: 10
j_gene: TRBJ1-2
v_gene: TRBV2
d_gene: -
CDR3aa: CASSEGDYTF
CDR3nt: TGTGCCAGCAGTGAAGGAGACTACACCTTC

abundance: -
len: 17
j_gene: TRBJ1-2
v_gene: TRBV7-9
d_gene: -
CDR3aa: CASSLNDRTRSSYGYTF
CDR3nt: TGTGCCAGCAGCTTAAACGACCGGACACGGTCCTCCTATGGCTACACCTTC

abundance: once
len: 14
j_gene: TRBJ1-2
v_gene: TRBV28
d_gene: TRBD1
CDR3aa: CASSVGQGGYGYTF
CDR3nt: TGTGCCAGCAGTGTGGGACAGGGAGGATATGGCTACACCTTC

abundance: -
len: 15
j_gene: TRBJ2-7
v_gene: TRBV6-1
d_gene: TRBD1
CDR3aa: CASRTGTAISYEQYF
CDR3nt: TGTGCCAGCAGGACAGGGACAGCCATTTCCTACGAGCAGTACTTC

abundance: -
len: 14
j_gene: TRBJ1-5
v_gene: TRBV27
d_gene: -
CDR3aa: CASSGGGWGQPQHF
CDR3nt: TGTGCCAGCTCTGGTGGGGGTTGGGGTCAGCCCCAGCATTTT

abundance: -
len: 14
j_gene: TRBJ2-3
v_gene: TRBV28
d_gene: -
CDR3aa: CASSLSGPTDTQYF
CDR3nt: TGTGCCAGCAGTTTGTCGGGGCCCACAGATACGCAGTATTTT

abundance: many
len: 15
j_gene: TRBJ2-7
v_gene: TRBV7-8
d_gene: -
CDR3aa: CASDSKMDSRYEQYF
CDR3nt: TGTGCCAGCGATTCCAAGATGGACAGCCGCTACGAGCAGTACTTC

abundance: few
len: 13
j_gene: TRBJ1-5
v_gene: TRBV10-3
d_gene: TRBD1
CDR3aa: CALGTERNQPQHF
CDR3nt: TGTGCCCTCGGGACAGAGCGGAATCAGCCCCAGCATTTT

abundance: -
len: 16
j_gene: TRBJ1-4
v_gene: TRBV11-2
d_gene: TRBD1
CDR3aa: CASSLGRDSSNEKLFF
CDR3nt: TGTGCCAGCAGCTTAGGGAGGGACAGTAGTAATGAAAAACTGTTTTTT

abundance: few
len: 13
j_gene: TRBJ2-1
v_gene: TRBV20-1
d_gene: TRBD1
CDR3aa: CSARPGGRNEQFF
CDR3nt: TGCAGTGCTAGACCAGGGGGTCGTAATGAGCAGTTCTTC

abundance: few
len: 16
j_gene: TRBJ2-2
v_gene: TRBV7-3
d_gene: TRBD1
CDR3aa: CASSLLQGAITGELFF
CDR3nt: TGTGCCAGCAGCTTATTACAGGGGGCCATAACCGGGGAGCTGTTTTTT

abundance: -
len: 16
j_gene: TRBJ1-1
v_gene: TRBV19
d_gene: -
CDR3aa: CASTLSQGVVYTEAFF
CDR3nt: TGTGCCAGTACCCTGTCCCAAGGAGTTGTGTACACTGAAGCTTTCTTT

abundance: -
len: 17
j_gene: TRBJ2-2
v_gene: TRBV11-2
d_gene: TRBD2
CDR3aa: CASSFEIAGTNTGELFF
CDR3nt: TGTGCCAGCAGCTTCGAAATAGCGGGAACGAACACCGGGGAGCTGTTTTTT

abundance: -
len: 14
j_gene: TRBJ2-1
v_gene: TRBV27
d_gene: TRBD1
CDR3aa: CASSLRGQYNEQFF
CDR3nt: TGTGCCAGCAGTTTAAGGGGACAGTACAATGAGCAGTTCTTC

abundance: -
len: 18
j_gene: TRBJ2-3
v_gene: TRBV7-8
d_gene: TRBD2
CDR3aa: CASSLGGTSGPRADTQYF
CDR3nt: TGTGCCAGCAGCTTAGGAGGGACTAGCGGTCCCCGGGCAGATACGCAGTATTTT

abundance: -
len: 16
j_gene: TRBJ2-7
v_gene: TRBV25-1
d_gene: -
CDR3aa: CASSERTRGSSYEQYF
CDR3nt: TGTGCCAGCAGTGAAAGGACTCGCGGCAGCTCCTACGAGCAGTACTTC

abundance: -
len: 16
j_gene: TRBJ2-1
v_gene: TRBV7-2
d_gene: TRBD2
CDR3aa: CASSPIAGASYNEQFF
CDR3nt: TGTGCCAGCAGCCCAATAGCGGGGGCCTCCTACAATGAGCAGTTCTTC

abundance: -
len: 16
j_gene: TRBJ1-4
v_gene: TRBV7-9
d_gene: -
CDR3aa: CASSLAGRGLNEKLFF
CDR3nt: TGTGCCAGCAGCTTAGCCGGCAGGGGCCTGAATGAAAAACTGTTTTTT

abundance: -
len: 17
j_gene: TRBJ1-1
v_gene: TRBV7-2
d_gene: TRBD1
CDR3aa: CASTPVTGVGLNTEAFF
CDR3nt: TGTGCCAGCACCCCGGTGACAGGGGTGGGACTGAACACTGAAGCTTTCTTT